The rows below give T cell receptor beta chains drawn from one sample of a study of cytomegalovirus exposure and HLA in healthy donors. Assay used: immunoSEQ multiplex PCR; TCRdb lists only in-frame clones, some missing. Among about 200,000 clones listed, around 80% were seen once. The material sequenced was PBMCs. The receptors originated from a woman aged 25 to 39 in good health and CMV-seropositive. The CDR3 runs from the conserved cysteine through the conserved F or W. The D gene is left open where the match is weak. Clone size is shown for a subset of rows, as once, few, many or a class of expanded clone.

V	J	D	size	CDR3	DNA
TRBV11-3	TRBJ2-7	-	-	CASSLGGQGGYEQYF	TGTGCCAGCAGCTTAGGAGGACAAGGCGGCTACGAGCAGTACTTC
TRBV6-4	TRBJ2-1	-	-	CASSDSGGSSYNEQFF	TGTGCCAGCAGTGACTCTGGCGGTAGCTCCTACAATGAGCAGTTCTTC
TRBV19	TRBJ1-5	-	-	CASRQSGVNQPQHF	TGTGCCAGTAGACAATCAGGGGTCAATCAGCCCCAGCATTTT
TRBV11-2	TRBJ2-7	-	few	CASSLSSYEQYF	TGTGCCAGCAGCTTGAGCTCCTACGAGCAGTACTTC
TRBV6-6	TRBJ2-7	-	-	CASRGQTVYEQYF	TGTGCCAGCAGAGGGCAGACAGTATACGAGCAGTACTTC
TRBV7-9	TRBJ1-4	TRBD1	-	CASQPGQGARTNEKLFF	TGTGCCAGCCAACCCGGACAGGGGGCGCGAACTAATGAAAAACTGTTTTTT
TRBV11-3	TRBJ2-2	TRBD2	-	CASSTGGRTGELFF	TGTGCCAGCAGCACGGGGGGGAGGACCGGGGAGCTGTTTTTT
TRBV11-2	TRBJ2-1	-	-	CASSLISNEQFF	TGTGCCAGCAGCTTGATTAGCAATGAGCAGTTCTTC
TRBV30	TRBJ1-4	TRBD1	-	CAWSGDRATNEKLFF	TGTGCCTGGAGTGGGGACAGGGCAACTAATGAAAAACTGTTTTTT
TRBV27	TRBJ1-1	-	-	CASSLLRGGTEAFF	TGTGCCAGCAGTTTATTAAGGGGCGGTACTGAAGCTTTCTTT
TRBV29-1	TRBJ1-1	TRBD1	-	CSVGRDRSTTEAFF	TGCAGCGTTGGCCGGGACAGGTCTACCACTGAAGCTTTCTTT
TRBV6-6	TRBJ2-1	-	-	CASSYSRWQGNVEQFF	TGTGCCAGCAGTTACTCTAGATGGCAGGGGAACGTTGAGCAGTTCTTC
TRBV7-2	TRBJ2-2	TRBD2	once	CASSFPWTSEYSNTGELFF	TGTGCCAGCAGCTTCCCTTGGACTAGCGAATACTCGAACACCGGGGAGCTGTTTTTT
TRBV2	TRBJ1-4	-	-	CASSRTENEKLFF	TGTGCCAGCAGCCGGACAGAGAATGAAAAACTGTTTTTT
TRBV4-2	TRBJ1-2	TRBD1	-	CASSRDSTNYGYTF	TGTGCCAGCAGCCGGGACAGTACTAACTATGGCTACACCTTC
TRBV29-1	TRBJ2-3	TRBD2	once	CSVAGTSTMDTQYF	TGCAGCGTTGCCGGGACTAGTACTATGGATACGCAGTATTTT
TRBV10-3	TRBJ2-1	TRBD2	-	CAISGLGGSSYNEQFF	TGTGCCATCAGTGGACTCGGGGGGAGCTCCTACAATGAGCAGTTCTTC
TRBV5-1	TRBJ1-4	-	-	CASSPSRGNEKLFF	TGCGCCAGCAGCCCCTCGAGGGGGAATGAAAAACTGTTTTTT